These 14 T cell receptor beta chains were sequenced from one sample in a study of cytomegalovirus exposure and HLA in healthy donors. Primers: 60 Vbeta forward and 13 Jbeta reverse. Sequencing was performed with immunoSEQ multiplex PCR; in TCRdb, only in-frame clones are kept and a portion is missing. The sample lists more than 90,000 clones, around four fifths occurring once. Sample: PBMCs. All receptors derive from a man in his forties in good health and CMV-seronegative.

This sequence joins TRBV9 and TRBJ2-1; 7 bases fit TRBD2. CDR3 length: 14 amino acids. The ends lost 4 bases at V and 6 bases at J; junction bases unmatched: 7. Germline V CDR1 and CDR2: SGDLS, YYNGEE. CDR3 residues: CASSTGGEPNEQFF. The DNA for the CDR3 is TGTGCCAGCAGCACTGGGGGGGAGCCCAATGAGCAGTTCTTC.

This clone was detected once. J is TRBJ1-5 and V is TRBV18; 9 nucleotides align to TRBD1. The V and J ends lost 3 bases and 6 bases, in that order; junction bases with no gene match: 6. This CDR3 has 15 residues. Looked up from germline, CDR1 is KGHSH and CDR2 is LQKENI. In nucleotides, the CDR3 is TGTGCCAGCTCACCGTGGGACAGGGCGGGTCAGCCCCAGCATTTT. It encodes CASSPWDRAGQPQHF.

This clone was counted only a few times. This sequence joins TRBV7-2 and TRBJ1-1; weak D call: TRBD1 (6 bases). Germline V lookup: CDR1 SGHTA, CDR2 FQGNSA. The CDR3 spans 15 residues. V was shortened by 5 bases and J by 1 base, with 14 bases between the two germline ends. The DNA for the CDR3 is TGTGCCAGCAGCCCATACAGGGATGGGAACACTGAAGCTTTCTTT. This sequence encodes CASSPYRDGNTEAFF. The full variable domain, with the rest looked up from reference TRBV7-2 and TRBJ1-1, is GAGVSQSPSNKVTEKGKDVELRCDPISGHTALYWYRQSLGQGLEFLIYFQGNSAPDKSGLPSDRFSAERTGGSVSTLTIQRTQQEDSAVYLCASSPYRDGNTEAFFGQGTRLTVV.

This clone was observed once. The chain combines TRBV4-2 with TRBJ1-2; D might be TRBD1 (6 bases). The V gene's germline CDR1 is LGHNA and CDR2 YNFKEQ. V was clipped by 2 bases and J by 4 bases, with 14 bases between them. The CDR3 has 15 amino acids. The CDR3 DNA is TGTGCCAGCAGCCAACTACCCCAGGGGCTCTATGGCTACACCTTC. Amino acids: CASSQLPQGLYGYTF.

The chain employs TRBV7-2 and TRBJ2-3, with 8 positions matching TRBD1. The germline gives CDR1 SGHTA, CDR2 FQGNSA. CDR3 length: 16 amino acids. After removal of 3 bases from V and 6 bases from J, the junction contained 11 bases not matched to a gene. The CDR3 nucleotides read TGTGCCAGCAGCTTTGTTGCGACAGGGGAGGTTGATACGCAGTATTTT. Translating it yields CASSFVATGEVDTQYF.

V is TRBV2 and J is TRBJ1-4; the D gene is possibly TRBD1 (5 bases). With 4 bases removed from V and 8 bases from J, the gap between germline ends came to 14 bases. CDR3 length: 14 residues. Germline V gene sequence: CDR1 SNHLY, CDR2 FYNNEI. CDR3 sequence reads: CASSVSQGTEKLFF. The CDR3 bases are TGTGCCAGCAGTGTAAGCCAGGGAACCGAAAAACTGTTTTTT.

The J gene is TRBJ1-4, the V gene TRBV5-6, with D tentatively TRBD1 (5 bases). Trimming pared 0 bases from V and 7 bases from J, leaving 13 bases between. The length of the CDR3 is 15 residues. Germline V gene data show CDR1 as SGHDT and CDR2 as YYEEEE. CDR3 in DNA: TGTGCCAGCAGCTTGGCTCTGGGGCAACTTGAAAAACTGTTTTTT. It translates to CASSLALGQLEKLFF.

The chain is built from TRBV6-5 and TRBJ1-2; a possible D gene is TRBD1 (6 bases). The CDR3 runs to 15 residues. The germline V gene has CDR1 MNHEY and CDR2 SVGAGI. V was cut by 1 base and J by 4 bases, with 13 bases left in between. The CDR3 loop reads CASSYFRGTLYGYTF. The CDR3 nucleotides read TGTGCCAGCAGTTACTTCAGGGGAACGCTCTATGGCTACACCTTC.

This sequence joins TRBV4-1 and TRBJ2-1; 8 bases map to TRBD1. CDR1 is MGHRA and CDR2 is YSYEKL in the germline V gene. The CDR3 contains 17 residues. V trimming: 2 bases; J trimming: 3 bases; junction bases outside the gene matches: 9. The CDR3 DNA follows: TGCGCCAGCAGCCAAAAGGACAGGGAGAGGAGCTACAATGAGCAGTTCTTC. Its protein is CASSQKDRERSYNEQFF.

The chain couples TRBV4-2 to TRBJ2-7; D possibly corresponds to TRBD2 (5 bases). Germline V gene data show CDR1 as LGHNA and CDR2 as YNFKEQ. This CDR3 contains 14 residues. V shed 0 bases and J shed 5 bases, with 11 bases lying between them. CDR3 in DNA: TGTGCCAGCAGCCAAGACCTTGCGGGTAACGAGCAGTACTTC. Its translation is CASSQDLAGNEQYF.

The rearrangement links TRBV5-1 to TRBJ2-1; D may be TRBD1 (5 bases). V dropped 4 bases and J dropped 0 bases, with 14 bases sitting between them. CDR1 and CDR2 (germline): SGHRS, YFSETQ. The CDR3 sequence is 16 residues long. CDR3 loop: CASSAAGSSSYNEQFF. The CDR3 coding sequence is TGCGCCAGCAGCGCAGCAGGGTCCAGCTCCTACAATGAGCAGTTCTTC.

As to this clone: This sample also contains other DNA sequences that code for the same CDR3. V and J are TRBV19 and TRBJ1-2; TRBD1 matches at 9 bases. V trimming: 9 bases; J trimming: 4 bases; junction bases outside the gene matches: 6. The CDR3 consists of 13 residues. CDR1 is LNHDA and CDR2 is SQIVND in the germline V gene (reference sequence). In nucleotides, the CDR3 is TGTGCCAGCAGTTCGACAGGGGGCTATGGCTACACCTTC. Encoded protein: CASSSTGGYGYTF.

The chain combines TRBV4-2 with TRBJ1-2; maybe TRBD1 (6 bases). V was trimmed by 3 bases and J by 6 bases, leaving 11 bases between them. Germline V lookup: CDR1 LGHNA, CDR2 YNFKEQ. The length of the CDR3 is 13 residues. The DNA of the CDR3 is TGTGCCAGCAGCCAGGGACAAATCCATGGCTACACCTTC. Translation: CASSQGQIHGYTF.

The chain employs TRBV11-3 and TRBJ2-7; the match to TRBD2 covers 11 bases. Germline CDR1 and CDR2: SGHNT and YENEEA. This CDR3 spans 15 amino acids. The V gene end was trimmed by 5 bases and the J gene end by 2 bases; junction bases not matched to a gene: 5. The CDR3 DNA is TGTGCCAGCAGCCCCGGGACTAGCGGAACCTACGAGCAGTACTTC. Its protein is CASSPGTSGTYEQYF.